This TCR beta chain comes out of a study of shared clonotypes between healthy human individuals. Repertoires were generated with immunoSEQ multiplex PCR, while TCRdb's copy carries only in-frame clones and drops some. The table lists approximately 2,300,000 clones, around 92% of them singletons. Notes on the study in general: Rarefaction analysis demonstrated incomplete sorted-subset sequencing notwithstanding large depth.

Germline-derived CDR1 and CDR2 are ENHRY and SYGVKD. The CDR3 spans 12 residues. Trimming left V 10 bases short and J 5 bases short, with 15 bases between. Among the donors, all were Caucasian adults who lived in Nashville, Tennessee. A remark on this clone: As yet, its antigen is unknown.

Sequencing was carried out using naive CD4+ T cells from PBMCs. Subset specified: CD45RA+ positively selected. The rearrangement joins TRBV10-3 to TRBJ2-7, with TRBD1 as a possible D gene (5 bases). The receptor was derived from a young man in good health. Some clones in this sample may be carry-over from other donors' samples. In DNA, the CDR3 is TGTGCCACCTCAGGGTCTCGGGACGAGCAGTACTTC. Residues: CATSGSRDEQYF.